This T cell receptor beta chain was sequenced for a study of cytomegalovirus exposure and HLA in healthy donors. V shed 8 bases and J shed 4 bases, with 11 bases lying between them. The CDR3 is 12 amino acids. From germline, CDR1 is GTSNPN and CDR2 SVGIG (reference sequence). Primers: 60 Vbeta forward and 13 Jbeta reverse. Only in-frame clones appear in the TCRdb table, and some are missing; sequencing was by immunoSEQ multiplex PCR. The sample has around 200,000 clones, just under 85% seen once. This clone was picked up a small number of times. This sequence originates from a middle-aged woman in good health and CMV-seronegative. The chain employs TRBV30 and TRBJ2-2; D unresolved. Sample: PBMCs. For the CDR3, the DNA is TGTGCCCGAGACATGTCCACCGGGGAGCTGTTTTTT. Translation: CARDMSTGELFF. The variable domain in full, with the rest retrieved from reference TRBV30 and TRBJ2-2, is SQTIHQWPATLVQPVGSPLSLECTVEGTSNPNLYWYRQAAGRGLQLLFYSVGIGQISSEVPQNLSASRPQDRQFILSSKKLLLSDSGFYLCARDMSTGELFFGEGSRLTVL.